The rows below give T cell receptor beta chains drawn from one sample of a study of CD8 T cells in ankylosing spondylitis. TCRdb re-called the 5' RACE reads with MiXCR, one entry per CDR3 protein. The profile covers 100,000 to 150,000 distinct CDR3 sequences, with around 9% appearing a single time and 2.5% to 3.5% taken by the ten largest. The source material was blood, either unsorted or a sorted T cell fraction (not recorded which). Receptors originate from a male donor with ankylosing spondylitis or in good health (not recorded which). Each CDR3 is given with its conserved first and last residue. Fields, in order: D gene, J gene, clone size, V gene, CDR3 DNA, CDR3 protein. A D gene is named only where the DNA matches it firmly. Expanded clones are given a class, and other clones once, few, many or no size at all.

d_call: -
j_call: TRBJ1-6
clone_size: many
v_call: TRBV4-2
cdr3_nt: TGTGCCAGCAGCGAGAGAAACAAGGAACGCTCCTATAATTCACCCCTCCACTTT
cdr3_aa: CASSERNKERSYNSPLHF

d_call: -
j_call: TRBJ2-3
clone_size: many
v_call: TRBV20-1
cdr3_nt: TGCAGTGCTGGAGGAGGGCCGGATACGCAGTATTTT
cdr3_aa: CSAGGGPDTQYF

d_call: -
j_call: TRBJ2-4
clone_size: many
v_call: TRBV9
cdr3_nt: TGTGCCAGCAGCGTAGCTGCCCTAGCCGGGTTTCAGTACTTC
cdr3_aa: CASSVAALAGFQYF

d_call: -
j_call: TRBJ2-2
clone_size: -
v_call: TRBV20-1
cdr3_nt: TGCAGTGCCCCGGACTGGAGTAACACCGGGGAGCTGTTTTTT
cdr3_aa: CSAPDWSNTGELFF

d_call: -
j_call: TRBJ2-3
clone_size: few
v_call: TRBV3-1
cdr3_nt: TGTGCCAGCAGCCAAGGGTCCCTCCAGGCAGATACGCAGTATTTT
cdr3_aa: CASSQGSLQADTQYF

d_call: TRBD2
j_call: TRBJ2-2
clone_size: many
v_call: TRBV28
cdr3_nt: TGTGCCAGCAGTTCCGCTAGCGGGGGTAACACCGGGGAGCTGTTTTTT
cdr3_aa: CASSSASGGNTGELFF

d_call: TRBD1
j_call: TRBJ2-1
clone_size: many
v_call: TRBV20-1
cdr3_nt: TGCAGTGCTAGTGAAATAGCTCCGGGACAGGGCATCTACAATGAGCAGTTCTTC
cdr3_aa: CSASEIAPGQGIYNEQFF

d_call: -
j_call: TRBJ2-1
clone_size: -
v_call: TRBV20-1
cdr3_nt: TGCTGTGCTAGATACACACGAGGAGGATGGTACAATGAGCAGTTCTTC
cdr3_aa: CCARYTRGGWYNEQFF

d_call: TRBD1
j_call: TRBJ2-3
clone_size: many
v_call: TRBV12-3/TRBV12-4
cdr3_nt: TGTGCCAGCAATACTCACAGGGGGCAGTTGGATTTT
cdr3_aa: CASNTHRGQLDF

d_call: -
j_call: TRBJ2-2
clone_size: -
v_call: TRBV27
cdr3_nt: TGTGCCAGCAGTTTATTTGGCCCCCACGGCAGGGGCGCCGGGGAGCTGTTTTTT
cdr3_aa: CASSLFGPHGRGAGELFF

d_call: TRBD2
j_call: TRBJ2-1
clone_size: many
v_call: TRBV6-5
cdr3_nt: TGTGCCAGCAGATTGACTAGCGGGAGGGCGAATGAGCAGTTCTTC
cdr3_aa: CASRLTSGRANEQFF

d_call: TRBD1
j_call: TRBJ2-1
clone_size: many
v_call: TRBV6-5
cdr3_nt: TGTGCCAGCAGTTACAGGGGGCCCGATACTGAGCAGTTCTTC
cdr3_aa: CASSYRGPDTEQFF

d_call: TRBD1
j_call: TRBJ1-1
clone_size: -
v_call: TRBV12-3/TRBV12-4
cdr3_nt: TGTGCCAGCAGTGAACAGACAGGGTCAAACACTGAAGCTTTCTTT
cdr3_aa: CASSEQTGSNTEAFF

d_call: TRBD2
j_call: TRBJ2-5
clone_size: few
v_call: TRBV20-1
cdr3_nt: TGCAGTGCTAGAGTTGGGACTAGCTGGCGAGGGGAGACCCAGTACTTC
cdr3_aa: CSARVGTSWRGETQYF

d_call: TRBD2
j_call: TRBJ2-5
clone_size: many
v_call: TRBV7-2
cdr3_nt: TGTGCCAGCAGCTTCAGGCTAGCGGGAGGCGAGACCCAGTACTTC
cdr3_aa: CASSFRLAGGETQYF

d_call: -
j_call: TRBJ2-3
clone_size: -
v_call: TRBV2
cdr3_nt: TGTGCCAGCAGTGAAAACAGGAACACAGATACGCAGTATTTT
cdr3_aa: CASSENRNTDTQYF

d_call: -
j_call: TRBJ2-6
clone_size: many
v_call: TRBV7-2
cdr3_nt: TGTGCCAGCAGGTTACAGCGCTCTGGGGCCAACGTCCTGACTTTC
cdr3_aa: CASRLQRSGANVLTF

d_call: -
j_call: TRBJ2-1
clone_size: -
v_call: TRBV7-9
cdr3_nt: TGTGCCAGCAGCCAGAGCGGAGCCAACAATGAGCAGTTCTTC
cdr3_aa: CASSQSGANNEQFF

d_call: TRBD2
j_call: TRBJ2-1
clone_size: few
v_call: TRBV20-1
cdr3_nt: TGCAGTGCCTCCGGGGGTAGCGGGAGACAATACAATGAGCAGTTCTTC
cdr3_aa: CSASGGSGRQYNEQFF

d_call: TRBD2
j_call: TRBJ2-1
clone_size: many
v_call: TRBV9
cdr3_nt: TGTGCCAGCAGCGTAGGAACTAGCGGGAGGTACAATGAGCAGTTCTTC
cdr3_aa: CASSVGTSGRYNEQFF

d_call: TRBD1
j_call: TRBJ2-7
clone_size: -
v_call: TRBV6-5
cdr3_nt: TGTGCCAGCAGTTACGATGGGACAGCTCTCTCCTACGAGCAGTACTTC
cdr3_aa: CASSYDGTALSYEQYF

d_call: -
j_call: TRBJ2-1
clone_size: many
v_call: TRBV27
cdr3_nt: TGTGCCAGCAGTTTATCCGCGGTTCTTGGTGAGCAGTTCTTC
cdr3_aa: CASSLSAVLGEQFF

d_call: TRBD2
j_call: TRBJ2-3
clone_size: -
v_call: TRBV5-1
cdr3_nt: TGCGCCAGCAGCCCCTTGCGGGAGGGCCGGATAGATACGCAGTATTTT
cdr3_aa: CASSPLREGRIDTQYF

d_call: TRBD2
j_call: TRBJ2-1
clone_size: many
v_call: TRBV6-5
cdr3_nt: TGTGCCAGCAGTTCCCCCCCGGGACTAGCGGGAGTCAATGAGCAGTTCTTC
cdr3_aa: CASSSPPGLAGVNEQFF

d_call: -
j_call: TRBJ1-6
clone_size: many
v_call: TRBV20-1
cdr3_nt: TGCAGTGCCACGGAACGACGGGGGGTTGCTCCCCTCCACTTT
cdr3_aa: CSATERRGVAPLHF

d_call: TRBD1
j_call: TRBJ2-1
clone_size: -
v_call: TRBV6-1
cdr3_nt: TGTGCCAGCAGCCTACGGACAGGGGACTCCTACAATGAGCAGTTCTTC
cdr3_aa: CASSLRTGDSYNEQFF

d_call: -
j_call: TRBJ2-7
clone_size: few
v_call: TRBV5-1
cdr3_nt: TGCGCCAGCAGCACCCCGGGACGAGAAGTCGAGCAGTACTTC
cdr3_aa: CASSTPGREVEQYF

d_call: -
j_call: TRBJ2-3
clone_size: many
v_call: TRBV20-1
cdr3_nt: TGCAGTGCTAGCTCCCGACGGGACGGATTTGATACGCAGTATTTT
cdr3_aa: CSASSRRDGFDTQYF

d_call: TRBD1
j_call: TRBJ2-7
clone_size: few
v_call: TRBV7-6
cdr3_nt: TGTGCCAGCAGCTTAGGAAGACAGGGTGAGCAGTACTTC
cdr3_aa: CASSLGRQGEQYF

d_call: TRBD2
j_call: TRBJ2-3
clone_size: many
v_call: TRBV12-3/TRBV12-4
cdr3_nt: TGTGCCAGCAGTTTATCGGCTAGCGGGAGCACAGATACGCAGTATTTT
cdr3_aa: CASSLSASGSTDTQYF

d_call: -
j_call: TRBJ2-7
clone_size: many
v_call: TRBV20-1
cdr3_nt: TGCAGTGCTAGAGACGGGACTGCCTACGAGCAGTACTTC
cdr3_aa: CSARDGTAYEQYF

d_call: TRBD2
j_call: TRBJ2-2
clone_size: -
v_call: TRBV5-1
cdr3_nt: TGCGCCAGCAGCGTAGGAGCGGGAGGTTTCACCGGGGAGCTGTTTTTT
cdr3_aa: CASSVGAGGFTGELFF

d_call: TRBD1
j_call: TRBJ2-7
clone_size: -
v_call: TRBV12-3/TRBV12-4
cdr3_nt: TGTGCCAGCAGTCCTGGGACAGGGAAATACGAGCAGTACTTC
cdr3_aa: CASSPGTGKYEQYF

d_call: -
j_call: TRBJ2-2
clone_size: few
v_call: TRBV28
cdr3_nt: TGTGCCAGCAGCTTCCCGACTAGTTCGGCCGGTCCAAATTCCGGGGAGCTGTTTTTT
cdr3_aa: CASSFPTSSAGPNSGELFF

d_call: TRBD1
j_call: TRBJ2-7
clone_size: many
v_call: TRBV29-1
cdr3_nt: TGCAGCGTTAGGCCAGGGGGATCCTACGAGCAGTACTTC
cdr3_aa: CSVRPGGSYEQYF

d_call: -
j_call: TRBJ2-3
clone_size: many
v_call: TRBV4-3
cdr3_nt: TGCGCCAGCAGCCCCAGGGCCCTAGATACGCAGTATTTT
cdr3_aa: CASSPRALDTQYF

d_call: TRBD2
j_call: TRBJ2-7
clone_size: -
v_call: TRBV11-2
cdr3_nt: TGTGCCAGCAGCTTGACCGGGACTAGCATATCCGAGCAGTACTTC
cdr3_aa: CASSLTGTSISEQYF

d_call: -
j_call: TRBJ2-1
clone_size: -
v_call: TRBV21-1
cdr3_nt: TGTGCCAGCAGCAACAGCGGGAGAGGCATAAATGAGCAGTTCTTC
cdr3_aa: CASSNSGRGINEQFF

d_call: TRBD1
j_call: TRBJ1-1
clone_size: many
v_call: TRBV29-1
cdr3_nt: TGCAGCGTTGAAGATCTAGTGCAGGGGGCTGAAGCTTTCTTT
cdr3_aa: CSVEDLVQGAEAFF

d_call: TRBD2
j_call: TRBJ2-1
clone_size: many
v_call: TRBV11-1
cdr3_nt: TGTGCCAGCAGCTTAGGGGGACTAGCGGGATTTATCTTCAATGAGCAGTTCTTC
cdr3_aa: CASSLGGLAGFIFNEQFF